The 26 T cell receptor beta chains reported below all come from one sample, sequenced in a study of T cells after yellow fever vaccination. TCRdb re-analysed the 5' RACE reads in MiXCR, keeping a single row per CDR3 protein. This table has 120,000 or so distinct CDR3 sequences, about 15% appearing once. The source material was CD8+ T cells sorted from PBMCs, sampled 5 days after the yellow fever booster vaccination. The receptors originated from a young man who received the YFV17D yellow fever vaccine.

The V gene is TRBV7-8, the J gene TRBJ2-2; 11 positions agree with TRBD1. The CDR3 contains 16 residues. Germline assignment: CDR1 SGHVS and CDR2 FQNEAQ. The V and J ends lost 5 bases and 6 bases, in that order; junction bases with no gene match: 8. Here the CDR3 reads CASSPRTGGYPGELFF. The CDR3 region has the DNA TGTGCCAGCAGCCCCCGGACAGGGGGCTACCCCGGGGAGCTGTTTTTT. Combining the CDR3 with reference TRBV7-8 and TRBJ2-2 gives the whole variable domain GAGVSQSPRYKVAKRGQDVALRCDPISGHVSLFWYQQALGQGPEFLTYFQNEAQLDKSGLPSDRFFAERPEGSVSTLKIQRTQQEDSAVYLCASSPRTGGYPGELFFGEGSRLTVL.

This clonotype was counted only a few times. The V and J genes are TRBV21-1 and TRBJ2-7; TRBD1 was called by the table and not checked on the DNA. TRBV21-1 is reported as a pseudogene. This CDR3 has 18 amino acids. CDR3 DNA sequence: TGTGCCAGCAGCAAAGAAGCCGGACCCTGCAATTGGGAATACGAGCAGTACTTC. This codes for CASSKEAGPCNWEYEQYF.

The chain combines TRBV27 with TRBJ2-1; 7 nucleotides line up with TRBD1. This CDR3 has 14 residues. In germline, CDR1 is MNHEY, CDR2 SMNVEV (reference sequence). V lost 0 bases to trimming and J lost 4 bases; unmatched junction nucleotides: 0. This CDR3 reads CASSLSTGYNEQFF. The CDR3 DNA follows: TGTGCCAGCAGTTTATCGACAGGGTACAATGAGCAGTTCTTC.

The chain joins TRBV5-6 to TRBJ2-7, with D maybe TRBD2 (6 bases). Germline CDR1 reads SGHDT; CDR2 reads YYEEEE. V dropped 3 bases and J dropped 4 bases, with 17 bases sitting between them. The CDR3 is 15 residues long. CDR3 coding DNA: TGTGCCAGCAGCTACGGGGCAGGCGGGGCATACGAGCAGTACGTC. Amino acid sequence: CASSYGAGGAYEQYV.

The rearrangement joins TRBV7-6 to TRBJ1-4; D ambiguous. The CDR3 runs to 13 residues. From germline, CDR1 is SGHVS and CDR2 FNYEAQ. V lost 1 base, J lost 5 bases, and 5 bases lay in between. The DNA for the CDR3 is TGTGCCAGCAGCTTAGGGTTGAATGAAAAACTGTTTTTT. It specifies CASSLGLNEKLFF.

The rearrangement joins TRBV12-3 or TRBV12-4 to TRBJ2-2; no clear D. This CDR3 has 16 residues. V was clipped by 4 bases and J by 5 bases, with 17 bases between them. The CDR3 loop reads CASSSPWPPRTGELFF. The CDR3 nucleotides are TGTGCCAGCAGTTCCCCCTGGCCCCCTAGGACCGGGGAGCTGTTTTTT.

This clonotype was recorded at least ten times. The rearrangement joins TRBV28 to TRBJ2-7; possibly TRBD1 for D (6 bases). CDR1 and CDR2 from the germline V gene are MDHEN and SYDVKM. Trimming shortened V by 4 bases and J by 7 bases, and 20 bases separated the two germline ends. This CDR3 comprises 15 residues. The CDR3 DNA reads TGTGCCAGCAGTTCGCGCGGATATAGGGGGTGGGAGCAGTACGTC. This encodes CASSSRGYRGWEQYV.

This clonotype was seen a handful of times. The chain is built from TRBV4-1 and TRBJ1-2, with no clear D. Germline-derived CDR1 and CDR2 are MGHRA and YSYEKL. Trimming removed 4 bases from V and 6 bases from J, with 18 bases in between. CDR3 size: 15 residues. The CDR3 DNA follows: TGCGCCAGCAGCCCCTTTCGTCCCGAGGGAGATGGCTACACCTTC. Its protein is CASSPFRPEGDGYTF.

This clonotype was seen only a few times. The V call is TRBV4-1, the J call TRBJ1-3, with TRBD1 as a possible D gene (6 bases). The CDR3 contains 17 residues. Germline V gene sequence: CDR1 MGHRA, CDR2 YSYEKL. Trimming took off 4 bases at V and 1 base at J, with 17 bases between the two ends. The CDR3 sequence is CASSPVRGASSGNTIYF. The CDR3 DNA sequence: TGCGCCAGCAGCCCCGTTAGGGGGGCTTCATCTGGAAACACCATATATTTT.

This clonotype was detected only a few times. This sequence joins TRBV5-4 and TRBJ2-3; TRBD2 aligns across 8 bases. V shed 2 bases and J 0 bases; nucleotides not matched to a gene: 2. The germline V gene encodes CDR1 SGHNT and CDR2 YYREEE (reference sequence). The CDR3 totals 15 residues. CDR3 amino acids: CASSFLAGSTDTQYF. DNA for the CDR3: TGTGCCAGCAGCTTCTTAGCGGGGAGCACAGATACGCAGTATTTT.

This clonotype occurred a few times. Here the CDR3 DNA reads TGTGCCAGCAGTTTATGGGGCTCCAATGAGCAGTTCTTC. Translated, it gives CASSLWGSNEQFF. This chain links TRBV27 with TRBJ2-1; D might be TRBD1 (5 bases). CDR3 length equals 13 residues. Looked up from germline, CDR1 is MNHEY and CDR2 is SMNVEV (reference sequence). V lost 1 base, J lost 6 bases, and 7 bases lay in between.

In its sample, this clonotype was seen a few times. The chain is built from TRBV7-9 and TRBJ2-7, with TRBD1 matching 9 bases. This CDR3 has 15 residues. The V gene end was trimmed by 3 bases and the J gene end by 3 bases; junction bases not matched to a gene: 6. CDR1 is SEHNR and CDR2 is FQNEAQ in the germline V gene (reference sequence). As DNA, the CDR3 is TGTGCCAGCAGCTTTCCGGGACAGGGACGCTACGAGCAGTACTTC. Translated, it gives CASSFPGQGRYEQYF.

The gene calls are TRBV20-1 and TRBJ2-1, with no clear D. The CDR3 runs to 15 residues. Trimming shortened V by 7 bases and J by 3 bases, and 19 bases separated the two germline ends. Germline CDR1 and CDR2: DFQATT and SNEGSKA (reference sequence). This chain's CDR3 is CSVRPQDSFYNEQFF. The CDR3 region has the DNA TGCAGTGTTCGGCCGCAGGATTCTTTCTACAATGAGCAGTTCTTC.

In this sample, this clonotype turned up many times. The V and J genes are TRBV7-9 and TRBJ1-1, with unresolved D. Germline V gives CDR1 SEHNR, CDR2 FQNEAQ (reference sequence). The CDR3 has 13 amino acids. V dropped 2 bases and J dropped 0 bases, with 4 bases sitting between them. This CDR3 is CASSLNVNTEAFF. CDR3 coding DNA: TGTGCCAGCAGCTTAAACGTGAACACTGAAGCTTTCTTT.

In this sample, this clonotype turned up a few times. The chain uses TRBV10-1 and TRBJ2-1; D remains unclear. Trimming cost V 4 bases and J 7 bases, with 11 bases left between them. Germline CDR1 is WNHNN and CDR2 is SYGVQD (reference sequence). This CDR3 region has 13 residues. The CDR3 nucleotides read TGCGCCAGCAGTGTTCCAGGCGCTAATGAGCAGTTCTTC. Translated, it gives CASSVPGANEQFF.

This clonotype turned up a few times. The J gene is TRBJ2-1, the V gene TRBV7-9; D could derive from TRBD1 or TRBD2 (6 bases each). The CDR3 covers 15 residues. V was pared by 5 bases and J by 5 bases, with 16 bases between. Germline V gene lookup returns CDR1 SEHNR and CDR2 FQNEAQ (reference sequence). The CDR3 protein is CASSPRLGGNNEQFF. The CDR3 nucleotides read TGTGCCAGCAGCCCGAGACTAGGGGGGAACAATGAGCAGTTCTTC.

In its sample, this clonotype was seen many times. The chain has TRBV5-1 and TRBJ2-3; 10 nucleotides match TRBD2. Germline assignment: CDR1 SGHRS and CDR2 YFSETQ. This CDR3 comprises 15 residues. Trimming took 6 bases from V and 6 from J; bases not matched to a gene: 10. CDR3 residues: CASNSGGASTDTQYF. CDR3 in DNA: TGCGCCAGCAACAGCGGGGGGGCCAGTACGGATACGCAGTATTTT. Full variable domain (rest looked up from reference TRBV5-1 and TRBJ2-3): KAGVTQTPRYLIKTRGQQVTLSCSPISGHRSVSWYQQTPGQGLQFLFEYFSETQRNKGNFPGRFSGRQFSNSRSEMNVSTLELGDSALYLCASNSGGASTDTQYFGPGTRLTVL.

The rearrangement links TRBV5-8 to TRBJ2-1; 9 bases are a match to TRBD1. Germline CDR1 and CDR2: SGHTS and YDEGEE. V trimming: 0 bases; J trimming: 9 bases; junction bases outside the gene matches: 7. The CDR3 is 15 residues long. The DNA for the CDR3 is TGTGCCAGCAGCTTGGACGGGACAGGGTGGGGTGAGCAGTTCTTC. This gives the protein CASSLDGTGWGEQFF.

This chain uses TRBV29-1 with TRBJ2-2, with D possibly being TRBD1 (6 bases). Germline V gives CDR1 SQVTM, CDR2 ANQGSEA. The CDR3 totals 15 residues. V gave up 3 bases and J gave up 5 bases, with 16 bases separating them. The CDR3 DNA is TGCAGCGTTGAGGGGGCCGCTGGAGAGACCGGGGAGCTGTTTTTT. It translates to CSVEGAAGETGELFF.

A few counts support this clonotype. J is TRBJ2-7 and V is TRBV4-1; D unresolved. Trimming stripped 0 bases from V and 7 bases from J, with 16 bases between. The CDR3 is 15 residues long. The germline V gene has CDR1 MGHRA and CDR2 YSYEKL. CDR3: CASSQDPGPWGEQYF. The DNA of the CDR3 is TGCGCCAGCAGCCAAGACCCCGGGCCGTGGGGTGAGCAGTACTTC.

The J gene is TRBJ1-5, the V gene TRBV6-1; weak D call: TRBD1 (6 bases). The CDR3 consists of 17 residues. The V end lost 3 bases, the J end lost 0 bases, and 15 bases lay between the germline ends. Germline V gene data show CDR1 as MNHNS and CDR2 as SASEGT. CDR3: CASSDSRTALSNQPQHF. Here the CDR3 DNA reads TGTGCCAGCAGTGATAGCCGGACAGCCCTTAGCAATCAGCCCCAGCATTTT.

The table lists this clonotype with a few counts. This chain links TRBV4-2 with TRBJ1-2; possible D gene TRBD1, 5 bases. Germline V gene data show CDR1 as LGHNA and CDR2 as YNFKEQ. This CDR3 region has 16 residues. The V end was cut by 0 bases, the J end by 4 bases, with 15 bases between. The CDR3 coding sequence is TGTGCCAGCAGCCAAGAGGGGCCTCTTCTATTCTATGGCTACACCTTC. The encoded protein is CASSQEGPLLFYGYTF.

The chain combines TRBV4-3 with TRBJ2-2; D not certain. The CDR3 extends over 16 amino acids. Between the trimmed V and J ends, which lost 1 base and 0 bases, there was a span of 9 bases. The germline gives CDR1 LGHNA, CDR2 YSLEER. CDR3 in amino acids: CASSQGMAANTGELFF. The CDR3 DNA is TGCGCCAGCAGCCAAGGGATGGCAGCGAACACCGGGGAGCTGTTTTTT.

The rearrangement uses TRBV4-1 and TRBJ2-7; TRBD1 matches at 9 bases. The CDR3 loop spans 14 amino acids. The germline gives CDR1 MGHRA, CDR2 YSYEKL. V was pared by 1 base and J by 3 bases, with 1 base of the junction left unmatched. The CDR3 DNA reads TGCGCCAGCAGCCAAGGACAGGGGGTCTACGAGCAGTACGTC. It encodes CASSQGQGVYEQYV.

The table lists this clonotype with a few counts. The chain uses TRBV20-1 and TRBJ2-7; 9 bases line up with TRBD1. J lost 3 bases, V lost 4 bases, and 13 bases had no gene match. Germline V CDR1 and CDR2: DFQATT, SNEGSKA (reference sequence). The CDR3 spans 16 residues. In DNA form, the CDR3 reads TGCAGTGCTAACCGGGACAGGGACACCCCTAACTACGAGCAGTACGTC. Amino acids: CSANRDRDTPNYEQYV.

The chain uses TRBV5-8 and TRBJ2-7; 7 bases match TRBD1. After removal of 3 bases from V and 6 bases from J, the junction contained 6 bases not matched to a gene. Germline loops: CDR1 SGHTS, CDR2 YDEGEE. This CDR3 has 13 amino acids. DNA for the CDR3: TGTGCCAGCAGCTGGACAGGAGGCCTCGAGCAGTACTTC. This sequence encodes CASSWTGGLEQYF. Supplemented by reference TRBV5-8 and TRBJ2-7, the full variable domain reads EAGVTQSPTHLIKTRGQQATLRCSPISGHTSVYWYQQALGLGLQFLLWYDEGEERNRGNFPPRFSGRQFPNYSSELNVNALELEDSALYLCASSWTGGLEQYFGPGTRLTVT.